The 4 T cell receptor beta chains presented below share a single source sample, sequenced in a study of T cells in women clearing cervical HPV infection. Repertoires were generated with immunoSEQ multiplex PCR, while TCRdb's copy carries only in-frame clones and drops some. The repertoire table contains about 36,000 clones. Material for sequencing was blood buffy coat. The receptor source for this set is a woman aged 18 to 75 with a cervical HPV16 infection that either progressed to CIN3+ or cleared (not recorded which).

Here the CDR3 reads CSATRGLAGEQFF. The CDR3 bases that were read are TGCAGTGCCACCCGCGGGCTAGCGGGTGAG. This chain connects TRBV20-1 to TRBJ2-1; 8 bases are shared with TRBD2. The read stops 3 residues short of the end of the CDR3; the missing end is completed from the germline J gene. The CDR3 is made up of 13 amino acids. In germline, CDR1 is DFQATT, CDR2 SNEGSKA (reference sequence). V gave up 6 bases and J gave up 9 bases; unmatched junction bases: 10.

Details on this clone: The CDR3 end falls 3 residues outside the read, so it is completed with the germline J gene. The rearrangement links TRBV5-4 to TRBJ2-2; D is perhaps TRBD1 (6 bases). Trimming pared 5 bases from V and 7 bases from J, leaving 21 bases between. The CDR3 has 16 amino acids. Germline values: CDR1 SGHNT, CDR2 YYREEE (reference sequence). The CDR3: CASSYIFRTVNGELFF. CDR3 DNA, as far as it was read: TGTGCCAGCAGTTATATCTTCCGGACAGTTAACGGGGAG.

For this clone: Coverage ceases 3 residues before the CDR3 finishes, and the germline J gene fills in the end. This chain connects TRBV2 to TRBJ2-5; D is unclear. Germline loops: CDR1 SNHLY, CDR2 FYNNEI. The CDR3 runs 13 residues. The V end was cut by 6 bases, the J end by 7 bases, with 15 bases between. CDR3: CASRSLAVRTQYF. The sequenced CDR3 bases are TGTGCCAGCAGGTCGTTGGCGGTTCGGACC.

With respect to this clone: The read falls 3 residues short of the CDR3 end, and the missing part is taken from the germline J gene. The V gene is TRBV7-9, the J gene TRBJ2-2; TRBD2 agrees at 8 bases. Losses at the gene ends were 4 bases for V and 6 bases for J; bases not matched to a gene: 1. Germline V gene sequence: CDR1 SEHNR, CDR2 FQNEAQ (reference sequence). The CDR3 spans 13 residues. CDR3 DNA (partial): TGTGCCAGCAGCTCTAGCGGGTCCGGGGAG. It codes for CASSSSGSGE. The entire CDR3 protein reads CASSSSGSGELFF.